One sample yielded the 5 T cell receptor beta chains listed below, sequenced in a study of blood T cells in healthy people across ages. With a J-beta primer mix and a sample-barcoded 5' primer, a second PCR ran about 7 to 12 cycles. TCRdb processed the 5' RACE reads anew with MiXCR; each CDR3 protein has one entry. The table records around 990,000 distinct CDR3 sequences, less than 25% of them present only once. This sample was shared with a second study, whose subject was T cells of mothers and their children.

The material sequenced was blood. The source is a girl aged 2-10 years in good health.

The CDR3 here is CASSLDVGNTIYF. CDR3 in DNA: TGCGCCAGCAGCTTGGACGTTGGAAACACCATATATTTT. The chain combines TRBV5-1 with TRBJ1-3; D gene unclear. The germline CDR1 and CDR2 sequences are SGHRS and YFSETQ. Trimming removed 0 bases from V and 3 bases from J, with 4 bases in between. The CDR3 covers 13 residues.

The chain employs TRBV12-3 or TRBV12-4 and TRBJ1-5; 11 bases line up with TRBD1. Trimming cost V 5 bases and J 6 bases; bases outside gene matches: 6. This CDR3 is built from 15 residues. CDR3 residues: CASSPGTGGSQPQHF. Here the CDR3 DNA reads TGTGCCAGCAGTCCTGGGACAGGGGGGAGTCAGCCCCAGCATTTT.

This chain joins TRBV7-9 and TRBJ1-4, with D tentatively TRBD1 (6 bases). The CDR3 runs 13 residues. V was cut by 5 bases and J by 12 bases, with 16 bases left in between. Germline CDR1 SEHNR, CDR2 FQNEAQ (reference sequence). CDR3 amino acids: CASSTGYQLELFF. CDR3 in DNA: TGTGCCAGCAGCACAGGGTACCAGTTGGAACTGTTTTTT.

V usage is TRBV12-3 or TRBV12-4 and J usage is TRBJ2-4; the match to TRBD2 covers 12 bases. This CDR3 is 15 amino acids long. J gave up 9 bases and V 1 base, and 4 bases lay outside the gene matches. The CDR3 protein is CASSLGLAGVSIQYF. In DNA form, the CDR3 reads TGTGCCAGCAGTTTAGGACTAGCGGGAGTAAGCATTCAGTACTTC.

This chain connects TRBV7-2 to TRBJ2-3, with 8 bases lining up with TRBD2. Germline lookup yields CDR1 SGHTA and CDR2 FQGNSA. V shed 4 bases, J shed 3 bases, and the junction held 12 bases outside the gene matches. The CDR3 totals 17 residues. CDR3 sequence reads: CASSSNGGRKVTDTQYF. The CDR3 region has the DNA TGTGCCAGCAGCTCCAACGGCGGGAGGAAGGTTACAGATACGCAGTATTTT.